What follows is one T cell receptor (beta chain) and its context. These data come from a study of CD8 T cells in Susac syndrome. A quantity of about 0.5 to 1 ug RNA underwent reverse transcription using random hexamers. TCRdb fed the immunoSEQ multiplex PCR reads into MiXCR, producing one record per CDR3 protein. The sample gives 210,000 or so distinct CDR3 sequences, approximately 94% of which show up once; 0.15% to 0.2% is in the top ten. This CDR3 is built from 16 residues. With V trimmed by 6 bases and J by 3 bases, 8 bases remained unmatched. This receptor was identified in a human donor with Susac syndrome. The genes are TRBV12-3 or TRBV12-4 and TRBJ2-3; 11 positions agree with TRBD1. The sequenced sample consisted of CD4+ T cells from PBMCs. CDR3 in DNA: TGTGCCAGCAGAGATACGGGACAGGGGGGTACAGATACGCAGTATTTT. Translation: CASRDTGQGGTDTQYF.